Listed below are T cell receptor beta chains from one sample, sequenced in a study of T cell changes during pregnancy in multiple sclerosis. The assay was immunoSEQ multiplex PCR, and TCRdb's table has in-frame clones only and misses some. The sample records tens of thousands of clones, more than 80% being singletons. The input for sequencing was peripheral blood, taken in the third trimester of pregnancy. These receptors were obtained from a female donor with multiple sclerosis, enrolled in a pregnancy study. CDR3s include the opening cysteine and the closing phenylalanine or tryptophan. Each record gives: V gene, D gene, clone size, J gene, CDR3 protein, CDR3 DNA. The D gene is left open where the match is weak. The size field is filled for only some rows; it gives once, few, many or a size class.

TRBV11-3,NA,NA,TRBJ2-3,CASSYGGSTDTQYF,TGTGCCAGCAGCTACGGGGGTAGCACAGATACGCAGTATTTT
TRBV7-9,NA,once,TRBJ2-5,CASSSTTTTRETQYF,TGTGCCAGCAGCTCAACGACAACAACAAGGGAGACCCAGTACTTC
TRBV14,TRBD1,once,TRBJ2-1,CASSTWTGGNEQFF,TGTGCCAGCAGCACTTGGACAGGGGGCAATGAGCAGTTCTTC
TRBV6-5,TRBD1,NA,TRBJ2-7,CASSRGQGDSYEQYF,TGTGCCAGCAGTAGGGGACAGGGGGACTCCTACGAGCAGTACTTC
TRBV7-2,TRBD2,once,TRBJ2-1,CASSLGSGNNEQFF,TGTGCCAGCAGCTTAGGCAGCGGGAACAATGAGCAGTTCTTC
TRBV13,NA,NA,TRBJ2-1,CASSLVQGGWDEQFF,TGTGCCAGCAGCTTAGTCCAGGGAGGATGGGATGAGCAGTTCTTC
TRBV7-3,NA,NA,TRBJ2-1,CASSLESGFGGRNEQFF,TGTGCCAGCAGCTTAGAATCAGGGTTCGGGGGTAGGAATGAGCAGTTCTTC
TRBV6-1,TRBD1,NA,TRBJ1-3,CASREGQATGNTIYF,TGTGCCAGCAGGGAGGGACAGGCGACTGGAAACACCATATATTTT
TRBV5-1,NA,NA,TRBJ2-1,CASSLAPGSSYNEQFF,TGCGCCAGCAGCTTGGCCCCGGGGAGCTCCTACAATGAGCAGTTCTTC
TRBV15,NA,NA,TRBJ2-1,CATSLEGGWNEQFF,TGTGCCACCAGCCTAGAGGGGGGGTGGAATGAGCAGTTCTTC
TRBV4-2,TRBD2,NA,TRBJ2-3,CASSQRGTIPDTQYF,TGTGCCAGCAGCCAGAGAGGGACTATCCCAGATACGCAGTATTTT
TRBV7-3,TRBD2,NA,TRBJ2-3,CASSLRAGGRTDTQYF,TGTGCCAGCAGCTTACGGGCGGGAGGTCGCACAGATACGCAGTATTTT
TRBV5-1,NA,NA,TRBJ2-7,CASSLNTKTYEQYF,TGCGCCAGCAGCCTAAACACTAAAACCTACGAGCAGTACTTC
TRBV11-2,TRBD1,NA,TRBJ1-1,CASSFGQVLNTEAFF,TGTGCCAGCAGCTTCGGACAGGTTTTGAACACTGAAGCTTTCTTT
TRBV4-3,NA,NA,TRBJ2-2,CASSQNWEGELFF,TGCGCCAGCAGCCAAAATTGGGAGGGGGAGCTGTTTTTT
TRBV30,TRBD2,NA,TRBJ2-2,CAWIGGRGGAGELFF,TGTGCCTGGATTGGCGGGAGGGGAGGTGCCGGGGAGCTGTTTTTT
TRBV28,NA,NA,TRBJ2-1,CASSLRRGPSGEQFF,TGTGCCAGCAGTTTACGGCGGGGCCCTAGTGGGGAGCAGTTCTTC
TRBV27,TRBD1,NA,TRBJ2-1,CASSFMDRGFDEQFF,TGTGCCAGCAGTTTCATGGACAGGGGTTTCGATGAGCAGTTCTTC
TRBV6-1,TRBD2,NA,TRBJ2-3,CASSERETDTQYF,TGTGCCAGCAGTGAGCGGGAGACAGATACGCAGTATTTT
TRBV2,NA,NA,TRBJ2-7,CASSEYNYEQYF,TGTGCCAGCAGTGAATACAACTACGAGCAGTACTTC
TRBV7-9,NA,NA,TRBJ2-7,CASSLGETASHEQYF,TGTGCCAGCAGCTTAGGAGAGACAGCAAGCCACGAGCAGTACTTC
TRBV7-2,NA,NA,TRBJ2-7,CASSLYRVGEQYF,TGTGCCAGCAGCTTATACAGGGTAGGCGAGCAGTACTTC
TRBV5-1,TRBD1,NA,TRBJ1-4,CASSWGPGQGVEKLFF,TGCGCCAGCAGCTGGGGGCCCGGACAGGGAGTTGAAAAACTGTTTTTT
TRBV18,NA,NA,TRBJ1-4,CASSPPGRGSGEKLFF,TGTGCCAGCTCACCACCGGGAAGGGGCTCGGGTGAAAAACTGTTTTTT
TRBV19,NA,NA,TRBJ1-5,CASSQTRNQPQHF,TGTGCCAGTAGTCAGACACGAAATCAGCCCCAGCATTTT
TRBV4-3,NA,NA,TRBJ1-4,CASSQGAQATNEKLFF,TGCGCCAGCAGCCAGGGGGCGCAGGCAACTAATGAAAAACTGTTTTTT
TRBV7-2,NA,NA,TRBJ2-3,CASSIQSGATTDTQYF,TGTGCCAGCAGCATTCAATCGGGAGCCACCACAGATACGCAGTATTTT
TRBV4-1,NA,NA,TRBJ2-3,CASSQVGGGSSTDTQYF,TGCGCCAGCAGCCAAGTTGGGGGCGGATCTAGCACAGATACGCAGTATTTT
TRBV4-2,NA,NA,TRBJ1-2,CASSPVWGGGYGYTF,TGTGCCAGCAGCCCCGTCTGGGGAGGAGGCTATGGCTACACCTTC
TRBV19,NA,NA,TRBJ2-7,CASSISSRTATYEQYF,TGTGCCAGTAGTATTTCTTCCAGGACAGCAACCTACGAGCAGTACTTC
TRBV5-1,TRBD1,NA,TRBJ2-7,CASSRTGYEQYF,TGCGCCAGCAGCAGGACAGGGTACGAGCAGTACTTC
TRBV7-6,NA,NA,TRBJ2-5,CASSLVLAQETQYF,TGTGCCAGCAGCTTAGTCTTAGCCCAAGAGACCCAGTACTTC
TRBV7-2,NA,NA,TRBJ2-3,CASSFGLGPDTQYF,TGTGCCAGCAGCTTCGGTCTGGGCCCAGATACGCAGTATTTT
TRBV10-3,NA,NA,TRBJ1-3,CAISPRGEDGNTIYF,TGTGCCATCAGCCCACGGGGAGAAGATGGAAACACCATATATTTT
TRBV28,TRBD1,NA,TRBJ1-1,CASSQGQPRNSLAFF,TGTGCCAGCAGTCAGGGACAGCCCAGGAACAGTCTGGCTTTCTTT
TRBV5-1,NA,NA,TRBJ2-5,CASSGQSQETQYF,TGCGCCAGCAGCGGACAGAGCCAAGAGACCCAGTACTTC
TRBV11-2,NA,NA,TRBJ1-1,CASSLDGRGTEAFF,TGTGCCAGCAGCTTAGATGGGAGAGGAACTGAAGCTTTCTTT
TRBV30,NA,NA,TRBJ1-4,CAWGSGQAAEKLFF,TGTGCCTGGGGTTCTGGGCAGGCCGCTGAAAAACTGTTTTTT
TRBV19,NA,NA,TRBJ1-4,CASSDRDLTNEKLFF,TGTGCCAGTAGTGACCGGGACTTGACTAATGAAAAACTGTTTTTT
TRBV2,TRBD2,NA,TRBJ2-7,CATLLAGEDEQYF,TGTGCCACCCTCCTAGCGGGAGAGGACGAGCAGTACTTC
TRBV18,NA,NA,TRBJ1-2,CASSSPVSHWGYTF,TGTGCCAGCTCATCCCCCGTCTCCCACTGGGGCTACACCTTC
TRBV19,TRBD1,once,TRBJ1-5,CASLDRGNQPQHF,TGTGCCAGCCTGGACAGGGGCAATCAGCCCCAGCATTTT
TRBV2,NA,once,TRBJ1-5,CASSEGGSVQPQHF,TGTGCCAGCAGTGAAGGAGGTTCCGTTCAGCCCCAGCATTTT
TRBV5-6,TRBD2,NA,TRBJ2-5,CASSFGSGRGQETQYF,TGTGCCAGCAGCTTTGGCAGCGGGAGGGGCCAAGAGACCCAGTACTTC
TRBV7-2,TRBD1,NA,TRBJ2-7,CASSSSGTASYEQYF,TGTGCCAGCAGCTCATCCGGGACAGCCTCCTACGAGCAGTACTTC
TRBV5-1,TRBD1,NA,TRBJ2-7,CASSLGDRNYEQYF,TGCGCCAGCAGCTTGGGGGACAGGAACTACGAGCAGTACTTC
TRBV4-1,NA,NA,TRBJ2-3,CASSFTALGTDTQYF,TGCGCCAGCAGCTTTACCGCACTAGGCACAGATACGCAGTATTTT
TRBV18,NA,NA,TRBJ2-5,CASSETGSQETQYF,TGTGCCAGCTCAGAAACCGGGAGTCAAGAGACCCAGTACTTC
TRBV6-1,TRBD1,once,TRBJ1-2,CASIPGQETGGYTF,TGTGCCAGCATTCCGGGACAGGAGACAGGTGGCTACACCTTC
TRBV28,NA,NA,TRBJ1-1,CASAGGEGTEAFF,TGTGCCAGCGCGGGGGGCGAGGGCACTGAAGCTTTCTTT